The clone carrying this TCR beta chain was found a few times. No antigen is known for it. This specimen comes from a study of identical twins. Study-wide points: Abundant beta clonotypes from cord blood bore fewer insertions; memory repertoires lacked this pattern. Invariant MAIT and iNKT cells are populations that could partly confound zero-insertion analyses.

cDNA carried unique molecular identifiers, and a universal primer site was added by template switching. TCRdb re-analysed the 5' RACE reads in MiXCR, keeping a single row per CDR3 protein. The sample has more than 200,000 distinct CDR3 sequences, over 13% seen once. The source material was memory (CD45RO+) T cells sorted from blood. The origin of this receptor is a young woman in good health.

The CDR3 sequence: CASSPYSSGANVLTF. In DNA, the CDR3 is TGTGCCAGCAGTCCTTACAGCTCTGGGGCCAACGTCCTGACTTTC. The chain has TRBV12-3 or TRBV12-4 and TRBJ2-6; D not certain. The CDR3 spans 15 residues. V gave up 5 bases and J gave up 0 bases, with 8 bases separating them.